Listed here is a single T cell receptor (beta chain). The germline V gene has CDR1 GTSNPN and CDR2 SVGIG (reference sequence). V was trimmed by 0 bases and J by 2 bases, leaving 7 bases between them. This CDR3 has 13 amino acids. This entry is derived from a study of OX40 agonist ivuxolimab in advanced cancers. Sequencing used immunoSEQ multiplex PCR; TCRdb keeps in-frame clones, though not all of them. The data hold 15,000 to 20,000 clones, with around 83% observed a single time. Specimen: CD4+ or CD8+ T cells sorted from blood, collected in a trial of the OX40 agonist ivuxolimab. The chain carries TRBV30 and TRBJ1-2; D call uncertain. The sequence was obtained from an adult with an advanced solid tumor such as melanoma, head and neck, liver or kidney cancer. The DNA of the CDR3 is TGTGCCTGGAGTGTGGGCAGGAACTATGGCTACACCTTC. This gives the protein CAWSVGRNYGYTF.